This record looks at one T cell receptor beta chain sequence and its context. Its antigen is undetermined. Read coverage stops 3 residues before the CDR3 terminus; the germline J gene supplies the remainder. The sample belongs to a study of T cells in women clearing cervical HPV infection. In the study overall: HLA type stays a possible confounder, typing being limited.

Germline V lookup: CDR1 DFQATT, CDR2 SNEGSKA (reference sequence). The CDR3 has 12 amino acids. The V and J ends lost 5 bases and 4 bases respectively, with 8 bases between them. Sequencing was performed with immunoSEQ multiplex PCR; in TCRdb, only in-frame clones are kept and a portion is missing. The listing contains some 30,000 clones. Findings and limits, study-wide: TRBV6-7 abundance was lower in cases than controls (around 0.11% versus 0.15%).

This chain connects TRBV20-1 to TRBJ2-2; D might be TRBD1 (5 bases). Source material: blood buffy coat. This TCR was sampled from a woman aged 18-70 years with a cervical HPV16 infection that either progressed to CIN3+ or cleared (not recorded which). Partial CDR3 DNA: TGCAGTGCTGGCCAGGGCACCGGGGAG. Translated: CSAGQGTGE. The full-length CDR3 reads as CSAGQGTGELFF.